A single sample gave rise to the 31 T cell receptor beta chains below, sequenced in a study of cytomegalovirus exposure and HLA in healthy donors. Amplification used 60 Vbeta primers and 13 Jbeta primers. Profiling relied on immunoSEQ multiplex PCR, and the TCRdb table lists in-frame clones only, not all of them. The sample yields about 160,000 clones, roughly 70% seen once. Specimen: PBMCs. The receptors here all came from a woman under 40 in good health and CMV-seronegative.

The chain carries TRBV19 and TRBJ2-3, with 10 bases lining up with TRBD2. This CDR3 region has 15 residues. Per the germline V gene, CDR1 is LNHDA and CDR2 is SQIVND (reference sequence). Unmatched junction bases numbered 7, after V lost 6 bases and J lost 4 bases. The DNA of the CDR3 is TGTGCCAGTAGCTCAGGAGCGGGAGGGTCAGATACGCAGTATTTT. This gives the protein CASSSGAGGSDTQYF.

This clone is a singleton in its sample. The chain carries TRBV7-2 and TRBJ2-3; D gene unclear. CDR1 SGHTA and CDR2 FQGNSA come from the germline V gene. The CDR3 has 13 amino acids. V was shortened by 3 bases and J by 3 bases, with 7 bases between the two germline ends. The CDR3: CASSFKRTDTQYF. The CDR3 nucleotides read TGTGCCAGCAGCTTTAAGCGAACAGATACGCAGTATTTT.

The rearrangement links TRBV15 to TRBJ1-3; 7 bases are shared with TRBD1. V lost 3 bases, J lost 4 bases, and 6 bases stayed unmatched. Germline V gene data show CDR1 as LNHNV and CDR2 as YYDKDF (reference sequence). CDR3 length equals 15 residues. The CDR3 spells CATSRGQSEGNTIYF. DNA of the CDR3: TGTGCCACCAGCAGGGGACAGTCGGAAGGAAACACCATATATTTT.

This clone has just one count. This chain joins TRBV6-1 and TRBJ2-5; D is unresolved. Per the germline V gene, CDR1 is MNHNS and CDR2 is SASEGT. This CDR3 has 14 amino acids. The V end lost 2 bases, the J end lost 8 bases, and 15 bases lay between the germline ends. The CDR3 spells CASSELEILETQYF. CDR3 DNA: TGTGCCAGCAGTGAACTTGAGATCCTAGAAACCCAGTACTTC.

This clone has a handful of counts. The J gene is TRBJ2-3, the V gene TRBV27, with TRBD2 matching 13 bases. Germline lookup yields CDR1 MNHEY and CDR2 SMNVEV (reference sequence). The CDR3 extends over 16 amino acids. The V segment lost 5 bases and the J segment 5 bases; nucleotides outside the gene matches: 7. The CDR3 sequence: CASSDGTSGNEDTQYF. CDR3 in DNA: TGTGCCAGCAGTGACGGGACTAGCGGGAATGAAGATACGCAGTATTTT.

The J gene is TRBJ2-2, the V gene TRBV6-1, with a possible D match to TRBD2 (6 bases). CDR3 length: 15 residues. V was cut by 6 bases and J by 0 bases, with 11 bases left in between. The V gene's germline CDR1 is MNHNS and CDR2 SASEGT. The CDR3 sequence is CASRPGVSNTGELFF. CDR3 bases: TGTGCCAGCAGACCGGGGGTCTCGAACACCGGGGAGCTGTTTTTT.

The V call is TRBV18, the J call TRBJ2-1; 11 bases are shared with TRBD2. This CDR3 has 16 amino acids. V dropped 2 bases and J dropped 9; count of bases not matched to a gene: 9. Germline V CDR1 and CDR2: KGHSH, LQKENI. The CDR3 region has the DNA TGTGCCAGCTCACCAACTAGCGGGAGATTGATTATTGAGCAGTTCTTC. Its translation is CASSPTSGRLIIEQFF.

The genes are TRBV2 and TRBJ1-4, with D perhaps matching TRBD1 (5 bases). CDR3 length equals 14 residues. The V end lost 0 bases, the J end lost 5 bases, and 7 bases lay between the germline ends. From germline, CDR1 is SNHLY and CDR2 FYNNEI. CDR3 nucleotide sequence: TGTGCCAGCAGTGAAGCCCAGGGAAATGAAAAACTGTTTTTT. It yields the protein CASSEAQGNEKLFF.

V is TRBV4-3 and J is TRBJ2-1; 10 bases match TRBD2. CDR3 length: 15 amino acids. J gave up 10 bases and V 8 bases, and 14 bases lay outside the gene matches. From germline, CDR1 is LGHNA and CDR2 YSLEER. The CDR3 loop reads CASQLELAGVYEQFF. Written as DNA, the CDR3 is TGCGCCAGCCAGCTCGAGCTAGCGGGAGTATACGAGCAGTTCTTC.

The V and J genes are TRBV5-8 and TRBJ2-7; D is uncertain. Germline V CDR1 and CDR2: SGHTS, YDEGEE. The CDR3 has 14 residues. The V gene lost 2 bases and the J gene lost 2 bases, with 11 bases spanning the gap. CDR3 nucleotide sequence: TGTGCCAGCAGCTTTTTTGCGCCCACCTACGAGCAGTACTTC. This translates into CASSFFAPTYEQYF.

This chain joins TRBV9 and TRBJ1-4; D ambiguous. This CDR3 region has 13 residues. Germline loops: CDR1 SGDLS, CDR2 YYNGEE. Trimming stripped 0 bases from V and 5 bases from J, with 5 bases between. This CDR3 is CASSVAPNEKLFF. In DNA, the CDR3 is TGTGCCAGCAGCGTAGCTCCGAATGAAAAACTGTTTTTT.

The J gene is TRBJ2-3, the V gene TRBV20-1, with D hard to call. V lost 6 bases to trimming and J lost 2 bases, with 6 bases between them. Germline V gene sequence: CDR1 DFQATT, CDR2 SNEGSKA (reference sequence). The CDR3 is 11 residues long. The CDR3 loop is CSALSTDTQYF. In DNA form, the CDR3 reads TGCAGTGCATTATCCACAGATACGCAGTATTTT.

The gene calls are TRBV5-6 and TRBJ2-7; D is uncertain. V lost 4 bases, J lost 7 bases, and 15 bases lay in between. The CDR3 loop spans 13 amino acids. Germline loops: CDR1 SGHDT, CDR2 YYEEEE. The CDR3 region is CASSPERSTEQYF. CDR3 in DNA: TGTGCCAGCAGCCCCGAAAGATCCACAGAGCAGTACTTC.

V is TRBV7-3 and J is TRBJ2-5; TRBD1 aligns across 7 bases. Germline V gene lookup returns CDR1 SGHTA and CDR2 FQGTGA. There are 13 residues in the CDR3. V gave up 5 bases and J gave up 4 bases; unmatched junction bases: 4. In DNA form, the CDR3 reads TGTGCCAGCAGCACAGGGGAAGGAGAGACCCAGTACTTC. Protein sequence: CASSTGEGETQYF.

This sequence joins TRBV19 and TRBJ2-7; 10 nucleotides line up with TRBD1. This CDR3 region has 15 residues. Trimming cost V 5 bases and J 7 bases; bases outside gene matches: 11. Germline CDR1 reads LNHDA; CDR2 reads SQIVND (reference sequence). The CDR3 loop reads CASSGTGAPYREQYF. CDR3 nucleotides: TGTGCCAGTAGTGGGACAGGGGCCCCTTATCGGGAGCAGTACTTC.

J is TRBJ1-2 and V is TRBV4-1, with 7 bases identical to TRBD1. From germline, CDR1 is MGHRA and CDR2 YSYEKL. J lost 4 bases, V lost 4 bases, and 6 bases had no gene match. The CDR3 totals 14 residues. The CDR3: CASSLAQGRYGYTF. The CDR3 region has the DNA TGCGCCAGCAGCCTAGCACAGGGGCGCTATGGCTACACCTTC.

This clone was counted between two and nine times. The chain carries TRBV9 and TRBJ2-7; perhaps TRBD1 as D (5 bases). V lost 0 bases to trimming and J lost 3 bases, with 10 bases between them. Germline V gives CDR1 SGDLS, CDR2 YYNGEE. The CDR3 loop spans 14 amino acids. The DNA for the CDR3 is TGTGCCAGCAGCGTAGGACCGCAGGGCTACGAGCAGTACTTC. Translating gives CASSVGPQGYEQYF.

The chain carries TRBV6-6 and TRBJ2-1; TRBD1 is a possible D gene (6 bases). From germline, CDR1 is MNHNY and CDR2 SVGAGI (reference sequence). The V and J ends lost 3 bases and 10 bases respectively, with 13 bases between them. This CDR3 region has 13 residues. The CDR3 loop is CASSYLEQGEQFF. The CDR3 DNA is TGTGCCAGCAGTTATTTGGAACAGGGCGAGCAGTTCTTC.

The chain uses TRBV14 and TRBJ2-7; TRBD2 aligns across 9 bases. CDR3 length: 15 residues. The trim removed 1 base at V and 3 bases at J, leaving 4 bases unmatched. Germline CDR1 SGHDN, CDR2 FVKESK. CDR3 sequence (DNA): TGTGCCAGCAGCCAAGCTAGCGGGGCATACTACGAGCAGTACTTC. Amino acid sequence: CASSQASGAYYEQYF. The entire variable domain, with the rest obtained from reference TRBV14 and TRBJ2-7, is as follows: EAGVTQFPSHSVIEKGQTVTLRCDPISGHDNLYWYRRVMGKEIKFLLHFVKESKQDESGMPNNRFLAERTGGTYSTLKVQPAELEDSGVYFCASSQASGAYYEQYFGPGTRLTVT.

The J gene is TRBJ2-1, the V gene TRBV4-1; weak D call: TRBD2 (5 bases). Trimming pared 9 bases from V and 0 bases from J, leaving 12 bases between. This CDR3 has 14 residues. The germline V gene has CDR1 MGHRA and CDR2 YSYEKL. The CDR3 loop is CASRTGDSYNEQFF. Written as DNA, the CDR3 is TGCGCCAGTCGCACCGGGGACTCCTACAATGAGCAGTTCTTC.

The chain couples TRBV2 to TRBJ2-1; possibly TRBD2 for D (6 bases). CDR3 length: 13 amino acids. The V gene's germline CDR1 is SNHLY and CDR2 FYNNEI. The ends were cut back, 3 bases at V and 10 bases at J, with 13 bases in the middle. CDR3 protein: CASSDPTRGEQFF. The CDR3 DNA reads TGTGCCAGCAGTGATCCGACTAGGGGCGAGCAGTTCTTC.

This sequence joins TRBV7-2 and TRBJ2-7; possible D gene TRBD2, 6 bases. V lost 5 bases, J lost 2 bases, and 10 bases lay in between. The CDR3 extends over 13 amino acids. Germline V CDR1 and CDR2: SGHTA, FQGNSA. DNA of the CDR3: TGTGCCAGCAGCCTCACGGGGGCCTACGAGCAGTACTTC. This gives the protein CASSLTGAYEQYF.

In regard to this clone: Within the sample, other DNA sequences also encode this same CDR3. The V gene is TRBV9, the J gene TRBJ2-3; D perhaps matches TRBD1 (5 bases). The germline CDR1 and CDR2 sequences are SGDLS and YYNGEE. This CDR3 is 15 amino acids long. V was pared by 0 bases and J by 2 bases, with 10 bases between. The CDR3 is CASSVAAGYTDTQYF. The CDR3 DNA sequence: TGTGCCAGCAGCGTAGCTGCAGGGTACACAGATACGCAGTATTTT.

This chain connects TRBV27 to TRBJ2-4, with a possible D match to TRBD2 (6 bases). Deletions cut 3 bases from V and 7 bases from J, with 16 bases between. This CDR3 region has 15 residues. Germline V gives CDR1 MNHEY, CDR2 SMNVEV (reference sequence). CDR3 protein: CASSLSLGGGNIQYF. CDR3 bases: TGTGCCAGCAGTTTGTCCTTAGGAGGAGGGAACATTCAGTACTTC.

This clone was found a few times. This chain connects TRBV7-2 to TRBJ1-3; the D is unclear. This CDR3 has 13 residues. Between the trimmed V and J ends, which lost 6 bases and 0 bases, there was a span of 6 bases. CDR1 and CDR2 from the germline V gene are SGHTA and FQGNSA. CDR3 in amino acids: CASRPSSGNTIYF. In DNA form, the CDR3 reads TGTGCCAGCAGACCCAGCTCTGGAAACACCATATATTTT.

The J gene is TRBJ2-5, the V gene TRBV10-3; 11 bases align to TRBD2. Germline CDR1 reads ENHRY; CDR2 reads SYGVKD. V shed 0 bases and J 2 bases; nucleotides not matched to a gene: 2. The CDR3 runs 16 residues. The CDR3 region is CAISESTSGAQETQYF. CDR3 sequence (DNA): TGTGCCATCAGTGAGTCGACTAGCGGGGCACAAGAGACCCAGTACTTC.

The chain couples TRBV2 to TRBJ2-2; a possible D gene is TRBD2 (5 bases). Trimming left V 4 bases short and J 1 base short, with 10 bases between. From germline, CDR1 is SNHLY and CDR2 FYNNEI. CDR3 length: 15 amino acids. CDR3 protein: CASSARGQNTGELFF. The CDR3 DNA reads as TGTGCCAGCAGTGCCCGGGGTCAGAACACCGGGGAGCTGTTTTTT.

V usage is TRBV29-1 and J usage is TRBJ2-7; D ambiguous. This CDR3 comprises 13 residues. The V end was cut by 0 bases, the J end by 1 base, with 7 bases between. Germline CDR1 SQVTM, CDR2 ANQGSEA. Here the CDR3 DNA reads TGCAGCGTTGAAGATCCCGGGTCCTACGAGCAGTACTTC. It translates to CSVEDPGSYEQYF.

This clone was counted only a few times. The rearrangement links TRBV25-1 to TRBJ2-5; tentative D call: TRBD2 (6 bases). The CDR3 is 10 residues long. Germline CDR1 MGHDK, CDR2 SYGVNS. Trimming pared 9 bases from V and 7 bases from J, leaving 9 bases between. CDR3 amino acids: CASWGVTQYF. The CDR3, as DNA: TGTGCCAGTTGGGGGGTGACCCAGTACTTC. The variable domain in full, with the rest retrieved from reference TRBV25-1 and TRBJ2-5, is EADIYQTPRYLVIGTGKKITLECSQTMGHDKMYWYQQDPGMELHLIHYSYGVNSTEKGDLSSESTVSRIRTEHFPLTLESARPSHTSQYLCASWGVTQYFGPGTRLLVL.

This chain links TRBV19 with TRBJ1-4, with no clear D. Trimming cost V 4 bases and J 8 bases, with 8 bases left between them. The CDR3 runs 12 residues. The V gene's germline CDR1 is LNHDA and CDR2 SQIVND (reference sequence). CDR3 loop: CASSTREEKLFF. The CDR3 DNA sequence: TGTGCCAGTAGTACCCGGGAGGAAAAACTGTTTTTT.

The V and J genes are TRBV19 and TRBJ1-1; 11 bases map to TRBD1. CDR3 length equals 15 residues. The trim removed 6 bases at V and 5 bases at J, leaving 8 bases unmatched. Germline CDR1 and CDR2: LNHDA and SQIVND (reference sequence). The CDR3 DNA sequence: TGTGCCAGTAGGAATCGGACAGGGGGCCGGACTGAAGCTTTCTTT. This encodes CASRNRTGGRTEAFF.